The rows below give T cell receptor beta chains drawn from one sample of a study of blood T cell repertoires in COVID-19. Data came from immunoSEQ multiplex PCR; TCRdb stores just in-frame clones and leaves some out. The sample shows fewer than 400,000 clones, around 80% of them seen only once. Sequences were obtained from peripheral blood. The receptors were gathered from a man aged 30 to 45 with active or convalescent COVID-19. Both conserved end residues are trimmed from each CDR3. Each record gives: J gene, clone size, V gene, CDR3 protein. A row's size may be missing; if present it is once, few, many or a size class.

j_call: TRBJ2-1
clone_size: -
v_call: TRBV9
cdr3_aa: ASSVGDSYNEQF

j_call: TRBJ2-2
clone_size: -
v_call: TRBV7-2
cdr3_aa: ASSLFGGRNTGELF

j_call: TRBJ2-7
clone_size: few
v_call: TRBV27
cdr3_aa: ASSSSGQGLLNEQY

j_call: TRBJ1-2
clone_size: few
v_call: TRBV7-6
cdr3_aa: ASSPFGGGYT

j_call: TRBJ2-7
clone_size: few
v_call: TRBV6-6
cdr3_aa: ASTLPGDEQY

j_call: TRBJ1-3
clone_size: -
v_call: TRBV23-1
cdr3_aa: ASSLGVGPSGNTIY

j_call: TRBJ2-2
clone_size: once
v_call: TRBV6-5
cdr3_aa: ASSRDRTGELF

j_call: TRBJ1-1
clone_size: -
v_call: TRBV28
cdr3_aa: ASSPPSGSGTEAF

j_call: TRBJ1-3
clone_size: -
v_call: TRBV19
cdr3_aa: ASRTGGANGNTIY

j_call: TRBJ2-1
clone_size: -
v_call: TRBV4-1
cdr3_aa: ASSQGGTSGRALPNEQF

j_call: TRBJ2-5
clone_size: -
v_call: TRBV7-2
cdr3_aa: ASSLGRQETQY

j_call: TRBJ2-7
clone_size: many
v_call: TRBV2
cdr3_aa: ASSVDSRASEQY

j_call: TRBJ1-2
clone_size: -
v_call: TRBV6-2/TRBV6-3
cdr3_aa: ASSPSPRARGYT